A single sample gave rise to the 19 T cell receptor beta chains below, sequenced in a study of cytomegalovirus exposure and HLA in healthy donors. Use of 60 Vbeta and 13 Jbeta primers characterized the PCR. Sequencing used immunoSEQ multiplex PCR; TCRdb keeps in-frame clones, though not all of them. The repertoire has 150,000 to 200,000 clones, roughly four fifths of them found once; the top ten carry about 10%. Sequencing was carried out using PBMCs. The source is a man aged 50 or older in good health and CMV-seropositive.

In nucleotides, the CDR3 is TGCGCCAGCAGCCACCGGACAGGGGACATGAACACTGAAGCTTTCTTT. It yields the protein CASSHRTGDMNTEAFF. The J gene is TRBJ1-1, the V gene TRBV4-3; TRBD1 aligns across 9 bases. The germline CDR1 and CDR2 sequences are LGHNA and YSLEER. V lost 3 bases, J lost 0 bases, and 5 bases stayed unmatched. The CDR3 runs to 16 residues.

The rearrangement uses TRBV29-1 and TRBJ2-7, with TRBD1 matching 9 bases. CDR3 length: 14 residues. The J segment lost 3 bases and the V segment lost 6 bases, leaving 9 bases of the junction unmatched. Germline V gene data show CDR1 as SQVTM and CDR2 as ANQGSEA. The DNA for the CDR3 is TGCAGCGTCGACGCCACAGGGGGCGGCTACGAGCAGTACTTC. It is translated as CSVDATGGGYEQYF.

In this sample, this clone turned up once. This chain links TRBV4-2 with TRBJ1-3, with TRBD1 identical over 7 bases. In germline, CDR1 is LGHNA, CDR2 YNFKEQ. CDR3 length: 16 residues. Unmatched junction bases numbered 7, after V lost 3 bases and J lost 2 bases. The CDR3 is CASSHDTGEAGNTIYF. The CDR3 DNA is TGTGCCAGCAGCCATGACACAGGGGAGGCTGGAAACACCATATATTTT.

The genes are TRBV4-3 and TRBJ1-2, with D possibly TRBD1 on 6 matching bases. The CDR3 consists of 16 residues. Germline CDR1 reads LGHNA; CDR2 reads YSLEER. Deletions cut 6 bases from V and 0 bases from J, with 17 bases between. The CDR3 loop reads CASRGMDSLSNYGYTF. In DNA, the CDR3 is TGCGCCAGCAGGGGGATGGACAGCCTATCTAACTATGGCTACACCTTC.

This rearrangement joins TRBV6-1 to TRBJ1-1, with D unclear. This CDR3 is 15 amino acids long. Germline lookup yields CDR1 MNHNS and CDR2 SASEGT. V shed 11 bases and J shed 5 bases, with 24 bases lying between them. CDR3 coding DNA: TGTGCCGTACGAGGAACCGGCACCCTGGAGACTGAAGCTTTCTTT. It translates to CAVRGTGTLETEAFF.

The V call is TRBV19, the J call TRBJ1-1; a weak D match, TRBD1 (5 bases). Germline V CDR1 and CDR2: LNHDA, SQIVND (reference sequence). This CDR3 is 13 amino acids long. Trimming removed 3 bases at V and 10 bases at J, with 15 bases between. The CDR3 region is CASSMTPLRGAFF. CDR3 sequence (DNA): TGTGCCAGTAGTATGACACCTTTAAGGGGAGCTTTCTTT.

V gene TRBV7-2 combines with J gene TRBJ2-1; no definite D call. V was trimmed by 5 bases and J by 2 bases, leaving 19 bases between them. The CDR3 has 17 amino acids. Germline CDR1 and CDR2: SGHTA and FQGNSA. CDR3 region: CASSAPRVAVTYNEQFF. The CDR3, as DNA: TGTGCCAGCAGCGCGCCTCGGGTGGCAGTCACCTACAATGAGCAGTTCTTC.

This sequence joins TRBV29-1 and TRBJ2-3; 12 bases are a match to TRBD2. CDR1 is SQVTM and CDR2 is ANQGSEA in the germline V gene. Germline trimming cut 4 bases from V and 5 bases from J; bases unmatched to any gene: 13. The CDR3 is 17 amino acids. For the CDR3, the DNA is TGCAGCGTTGGGCTAGCGGGAGGGAGCGTCCCTGGAGATACGCAGTATTTT. Amino acid sequence: CSVGLAGGSVPGDTQYF.

CDR3 amino acids: CASSRRTGVSNTIYF. Here the CDR3 DNA reads TGTGCCAGCAGTCGTCGTACAGGGGTTTCCAACACCATATATTTT. The rearrangement joins TRBV28 to TRBJ1-3; 7 positions match TRBD1. The junction had 11 bases not matched to a gene; V was cut back by 5 bases and J by 7 bases. There are 15 residues in the CDR3. Germline CDR1 MDHEN, CDR2 SYDVKM.

V is TRBV7-2 and J is TRBJ1-2; 10 bases line up with TRBD1. Germline CDR1 and CDR2: SGHTA and FQGNSA. This CDR3 region has 14 residues. V trimming: 5 bases; J trimming: 6 bases; junction bases outside the gene matches: 6. The CDR3 protein is CASSPLDRGDGYTF. The CDR3 region has the DNA TGTGCCAGCAGCCCCCTGGACAGGGGGGATGGCTACACCTTC.

DNA for the CDR3: TGTGCCAGCAGTTCCCCGCGGGGGGCTGAGACCCAGTACTTC. This gives the protein CASSSPRGAETQYF. The gene calls are TRBV6-5 and TRBJ2-5, with 8 bases aligning to TRBD2. The V and J ends lost 4 bases and 5 bases, in that order; junction bases with no gene match: 6. Germline V CDR1 and CDR2: MNHEY, SVGAGI. This CDR3 region has 14 residues.

The chain has TRBV9 and TRBJ1-2; TRBD1 aligns across 10 bases. Germline V gives CDR1 SGDLS, CDR2 YYNGEE. The CDR3 is made up of 15 amino acids. J lost 8 bases, V lost 2 bases, and 9 bases had no gene match. The CDR3 is CASSVDPGTGVGYTF. In DNA form, the CDR3 reads TGTGCCAGCAGCGTTGATCCCGGGACAGGGGTCGGCTACACCTTC.

This rearrangement joins TRBV10-3 to TRBJ1-1, with D possibly matching TRBD1 (6 bases). The germline V gene has CDR1 ENHRY and CDR2 SYGVKD. The CDR3 has 13 residues. V was pared by 9 bases and J by 1 base, with 12 bases between. CDR3 residues: CAITGTKNTEAFF. The CDR3 nucleotides are TGTGCCATTACCGGGACAAAGAACACTGAAGCTTTCTTT.

The gene calls are TRBV7-9 and TRBJ1-1, with D perhaps matching TRBD1 (6 bases). The V end was cut by 3 bases, the J end by 8 bases, with 13 bases between. The CDR3 is 13 residues long. The V gene's germline CDR1 is SEHNR and CDR2 FQNEAQ (reference sequence). CDR3 in amino acids: CASSLNRVVEAFF. CDR3 DNA: TGTGCCAGCAGCTTGAACAGGGTCGTGGAAGCTTTCTTT.

In regard to this clone: The junction and the germline gene differ at one end; a read error may be behind it. The V gene is TRBV9, the J gene TRBJ2-6; 7 bases fit TRBD1. The CDR3 length is 16 residues. Looked up from germline, CDR1 is SGDLS and CDR2 is YYNGEE. The CDR3 protein is CASSVEGALGANGLTF. CDR3 coding DNA: TGTGCCAGCAGCGTAGAGGGGGCTCTCGGGGCCAACGGCCTGACTTTC.

About this clone itself: Other DNA sequences within the sample encode an identical CDR3. The chain employs TRBV2 and TRBJ1-2, with D unclear. This CDR3 contains 13 residues. V lost 4 bases to trimming and J lost 4 bases, with 10 bases between them. Germline V gene lookup returns CDR1 SNHLY and CDR2 FYNNEI. As DNA, the CDR3 is TGTGCCAGCAGTGTGGGAGGGAGCTATGGCTACACCTTC. It encodes CASSVGGSYGYTF.

The CDR3 region has the DNA TGTGCCAGTAGTATTAGTGTAACGGCGGGTGATACGCAGTATTTT. Translating it yields CASSISVTAGDTQYF. The V and J genes are TRBV19 and TRBJ2-3; perhaps TRBD2 as D (5 bases). The V end lost 3 bases, the J end lost 6 bases, and 16 bases lay between the germline ends. Germline V gene data show CDR1 as LNHDA and CDR2 as SQIVND (reference sequence). This CDR3 comprises 15 residues.

The chain is built from TRBV4-3 and TRBJ2-1; 8 bases line up with TRBD1. The CDR3 runs to 16 residues. The germline V gene encodes CDR1 LGHNA and CDR2 YSLEER. The ends lost 1 base at V and 0 bases at J; junction bases unmatched: 2. CDR3 DNA: TGCGCCAGCAGCCAAGGGACAGGGCTCTCCTACAATGAGCAGTTCTTC. Protein sequence: CASSQGTGLSYNEQFF.

The chain employs TRBV7-3 and TRBJ2-7, with 10 bases identical to TRBD1. Germline CDR1 and CDR2: SGHTA and FQGTGA. The CDR3 length is 15 residues. J lost 4 bases, V lost 5 bases, and 8 bases had no gene match. The CDR3 DNA follows: TGTGCCAGCAGCCCCCCCCGGGACAGGGGTTACGAGCAGTACTTC. Its translation: CASSPPRDRGYEQYF.